A selection of T cell receptor beta chains follows, all from one sample in a study of blood T cell repertoires in COVID-19. Sequencing used immunoSEQ multiplex PCR; TCRdb keeps in-frame clones, though not all of them. The data contain 150,000 to 200,000 clones, approximately 90% of them seen just once; the ten biggest clones take up 2.5% to 3.5%. The sample consisted of peripheral blood. All receptors come from a woman between 25 and 40 years old with active or convalescent COVID-19. Both conserved end residues are part of each CDR3. D genes are given only for firm matches. Not all rows give a size; the values are once, few, many and, for expanded clones, a class.

-	-	TRBV28	TRBJ1-1	TGTGCCAGCAGCTCGTTCAATGGGGCGCTGAACACTGAAGCTTTCTTT	CASSSFNGALNTEAFF
-	-	TRBV3-1/TRBV3-2	TRBJ2-1	TGTGCCAGCAGCCCAGGTCCAAGGTCAGTTCATGAGCAGTTCTTC	CASSPGPRSVHEQFF
-	TRBD2	TRBV11-3	TRBJ2-5	TGTGCCAGCAGCTTAGGTAGCGGGGGAGGAGGGGAGACCCAGTACTTC	CASSLGSGGGGETQYF
-	TRBD2	TRBV4-1	TRBJ2-1	TGCGCCAGCAGCCGCGGGAGGGCAAGGGGTCGCAATGAGCAGTTCTTC	CASSRGRARGRNEQFF
few	-	TRBV7-9	TRBJ1-3	TGTGCCAGCAGCACACCCATTACACGGGTAGGGGACACCATATATTTT	CASSTPITRVGDTIYF
-	-	TRBV10-2	TRBJ1-5	TGCGCCAGCAGGGACCAGGGAGGGCAGCCCCAGCATTTT	CASRDQGGQPQHF
-	TRBD1	TRBV4-1	TRBJ1-4	TGCGCCAGCAGCCAAGAAAGGGGGCGGAGCGAAAAACTGTTTTTT	CASSQERGRSEKLFF
-	-	TRBV24-1	TRBJ1-5	TGTGCCACCAGTGATGCGCGGGGCTGGAGCAATCAGCCCCAGCATTTT	CATSDARGWSNQPQHF
-	TRBD1	TRBV6-5	TRBJ1-1	TGTGCCAGCAGTTACGGAGGGGGCGAGGGGCCTGAAGCTTTCTTT	CASSYGGGEGPEAFF
-	-	TRBV3-1/TRBV3-2	TRBJ1-5	TGTGCCAGCAGCCAGGAGGCCGGCTGGGAGCAGCCCCAGCATTTT	CASSQEAGWEQPQHF
-	TRBD2	TRBV6-6	TRBJ2-2	TGTGCCAGCAGTTCAGGACTAGCGGGGTCCGGGGAGCTGTTTTTT	CASSSGLAGSGELFF
-	TRBD1	TRBV28	TRBJ2-5	TGTGCCAGCAGTCCCCGACAGGGGGGTGAGACCCAGTACTTC	CASSPRQGGETQYF
-	TRBD2	TRBV4-2	TRBJ2-1	TGTGCCAGCAGCCAAGCGGCCACTAGCGGGAGCAATGAGCAGTTCTTC	CASSQAATSGSNEQFF
-	-	TRBV5-4	TRBJ2-3	TGTGCCAGCAGCCCGGGGGGCACTAGCACAGATACGCAGTATTTT	CASSPGGTSTDTQYF
-	TRBD2	TRBV6-5	TRBJ2-7	TGTGCCAGCAGTTACGGTAGCGGGATCGACTACGAGCAGTACTTC	CASSYGSGIDYEQYF
-	TRBD1	TRBV19	TRBJ1-2	TGTGCCAGTAGCGTGGACAGGGGCTATGGCTACACCTTC	CASSVDRGYGYTF
-	TRBD1	TRBV19	TRBJ1-5	TGTGCCAGTAAGTCAGGGGGCTTTTATCAGCCCCAGCATTTT	CASKSGGFYQPQHF
-	-	TRBV7-2	TRBJ2-1	TGTGCCAGCAGCGTCCAAGGACAGAGCTACAATGAGCAGTTCTTC	CASSVQGQSYNEQFF
-	-	TRBV28	TRBJ1-2	TGTGCCAGCAGTTCACCGCGGGGCTACACCTTC	CASSSPRGYTF
-	-	TRBV9	TRBJ1-2	TGTGCCAGCAGCGGGCTGGGCTTCAACTATGGCTACACCTTC	CASSGLGFNYGYTF
once	TRBD1	TRBV7-9	TRBJ1-4	TGTGCCAGCAGAACCGGACAGGGCCCGGGTAATGAAAAACTGTTTTTT	CASRTGQGPGNEKLFF
-	-	TRBV11-2	TRBJ1-1	TGTGCCAGCACCATCCCCCACCGGGAAGCTTTCTTT	CASTIPHREAFF
-	TRBD1	TRBV9	TRBJ1-6	TGTGCCAGCAGCGTAGCCACAGGGGGCCCGTTATCCCTCCACTTT	CASSVATGGPLSLHF
-	TRBD2	TRBV10-3	TRBJ2-1	TGTGCCATCAGAGGGGATAGCGGGAACTACAATGAGCAGTTCTTC	CAIRGDSGNYNEQFF
once	-	TRBV18	TRBJ1-2	TGTGCCAGCTCACCGCAGGAGGAGGGCTACACCTTC	CASSPQEEGYTF
-	TRBD2	TRBV11-2	TRBJ2-7	TGTGCCAGCAGGGAGGAATTGCTAGCGGGATACGAGCAGTACTTC	CASREELLAGYEQYF
-	-	TRBV2	TRBJ2-7	TGTGCCAGCAGCCTAGTCCTGACCCCCTCCTACGAGCAGTACTTC	CASSLVLTPSYEQYF
-	-	TRBV10-3	TRBJ2-1	TGTGCCACCTCGGGGTCGGGCAATGAGCAGTTCTTC	CATSGSGNEQFF
once	-	TRBV6-4	TRBJ1-3	TGTGCCAGCAGTGACAATCAAGGAAACACCATATATTTT	CASSDNQGNTIYF
-	-	TRBV6-2/TRBV6-3	TRBJ1-3	TGTGCCAGCAGTTACTCGATCGGGGTGCGAGGAAACACCATATATTTT	CASSYSIGVRGNTIYF
-	TRBD1	TRBV5-1	TRBJ1-1	TGCGCCAGCAGCTTGGCCAGACAGGGGGCGAACGAAGCTTTCTTT	CASSLARQGANEAFF
once	-	TRBV5-1	TRBJ2-2	TGCGCCAGCAGCTGGGACATCTCGAACACCGGGGAGCTGTTTTTT	CASSWDISNTGELFF
-	-	TRBV6-1	TRBJ1-1	TGTGCCAGCAGTGAGGCTGGCTCGCCTAGGAACACTGAAGCTTTCTTT	CASSEAGSPRNTEAFF
-	TRBD1	TRBV9	TRBJ1-2	TGTGCCAGCAGCGTTTCCGGACAGGCTACCTATGGCTACACCTTC	CASSVSGQATYGYTF
-	-	TRBV15	TRBJ2-2	TGTGCCACCAGCAGGGGAGCCGGGGAGCTGTTTTTT	CATSRGAGELFF
few	TRBD1	TRBV27	TRBJ1-2	TGTGCCAGCAGTTTCGACCCCCCCCCGACAGGGCCCAGTGGCTACACCTTC	CASSFDPPPTGPSGYTF
-	TRBD2	TRBV7-9	TRBJ2-1	TGTGCCAGCCGATTAGGGACTAGCGGGGGGGCAAACGAGCAGTTCTTC	CASRLGTSGGANEQFF
once	TRBD1	TRBV12-3/TRBV12-4	TRBJ2-5	TGTGCCAGCAGAAGGGGGCTCCAAGAGACCCAGTACTTC	CASRRGLQETQYF
few	-	TRBV19	TRBJ1-2	TGTGCCAGTAGTATATCAAGACAGGTCGGGGTCTATGGCTACACCTTC	CASSISRQVGVYGYTF
-	TRBD1	TRBV2	TRBJ1-1	TGTGCCAGCAGTGAGGGACAGGGCGCTTTCTTT	CASSEGQGAFF
-	-	TRBV11-2	TRBJ1-2	TGTGCCAGCAGCTTCAGAGGTATTGGCTATGGCTACACCTTC	CASSFRGIGYGYTF
-	TRBD2	TRBV3-1/TRBV3-2	TRBJ2-7	TGTGCCAGCAGTCCGGTGTCGGGGGGGGTCGAGCAGTACTTC	CASSPVSGGVEQYF